This T cell receptor (beta chain) was recorded in a study of cytomegalovirus exposure and HLA in healthy donors. Of note for this clone: Antigen unknown.

V dropped 4 bases and J dropped 4; count of bases not matched to a gene: 6. Germline V CDR1 and CDR2: LNHDA, SQIVND (reference sequence). The CDR3 has 14 residues. The study, taken as a whole, reports: Altogether, 150 to 200 TCR beta chains were recorded as cytomegalovirus-associated. Most TCR sequences proved rare, with some public TCRs found in many donors.

TCRdb's copy holds only in-frame clones and misses some; the assay was immunoSEQ multiplex PCR. The sample lists roughly 330,000 clones, about nine tenths seen once, with more than 0.9% in the top ten. This sequence joins TRBV19 and TRBJ1-2; 7 positions agree with TRBD1. The sample was PBMCs. This TCR came from a woman in her 30s in good health and CMV-seropositive. CDR3 coding DNA: TGTGCCAGTAGTACCCGGACAGGTAGCTATGGCTACACCTTC. Its protein product is CASSTRTGSYGYTF.